The following is a T cell receptor beta chain sequence with its context. The data are from a study of blood T cell repertoires in COVID-19. V was pared by 4 bases and J by 8 bases, with 16 bases of the junction left unmatched. Looked up from germline, CDR1 is SGHTS and CDR2 is YDEGEE. CDR3 length: 17 amino acids. The table came from immunoSEQ multiplex PCR; TCRdb's copy has only in-frame clones and leaves some out. The sample includes roughly 400,000 clones, 70% to 90% of them seen just once. The V call is TRBV5-8, the J call TRBJ2-1; 9 bases map to TRBD1. This receptor was identified in a woman in her thirties or forties with acute COVID-19. Sequenced material: PBMCs or T cells enriched from blood (not recorded which). The CDR3 nucleotides read TGTGCCAGCAGCAAGAACAGGGGGCGAAATCAGGGAGATGAGCAGTTCTTC. Amino acid sequence: CASSKNRGRNQGDEQFF.